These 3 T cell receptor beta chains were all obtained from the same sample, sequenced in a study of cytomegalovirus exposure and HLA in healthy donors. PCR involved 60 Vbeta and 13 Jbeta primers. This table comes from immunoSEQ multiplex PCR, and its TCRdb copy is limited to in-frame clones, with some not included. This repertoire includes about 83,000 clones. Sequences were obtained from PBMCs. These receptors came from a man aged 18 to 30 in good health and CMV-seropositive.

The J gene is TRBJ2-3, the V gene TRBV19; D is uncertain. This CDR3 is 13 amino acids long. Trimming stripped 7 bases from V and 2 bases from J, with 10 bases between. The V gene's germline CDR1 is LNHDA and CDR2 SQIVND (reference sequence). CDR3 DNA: TGTGCCAGTAACTTCAGGAACACAGATACGCAGTATTTT. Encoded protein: CASNFRNTDTQYF.

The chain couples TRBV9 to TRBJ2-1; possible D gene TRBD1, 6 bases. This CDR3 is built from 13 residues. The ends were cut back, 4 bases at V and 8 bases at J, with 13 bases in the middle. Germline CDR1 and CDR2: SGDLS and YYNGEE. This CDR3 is CASSHRAEDEQFF. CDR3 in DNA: TGTGCCAGCAGCCACAGGGCGGAAGATGAGCAGTTCTTC.

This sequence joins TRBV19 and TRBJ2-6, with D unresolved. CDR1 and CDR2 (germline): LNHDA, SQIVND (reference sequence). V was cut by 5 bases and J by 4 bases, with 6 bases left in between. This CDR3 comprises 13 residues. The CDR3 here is CASSYSGANVLTF. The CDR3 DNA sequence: TGTGCCAGTAGTTATTCCGGGGCCAACGTCCTGACTTTC.